This T cell receptor (beta chain) was identified in a study of PD-L1 blockade in urothelial cancer. Trimming left V 3 bases short and J 4 bases short, with 8 bases between. The CDR3 is made up of 12 amino acids. CDR1 and CDR2 (germline): SGHNT, YYREEE (reference sequence). The data were produced by immunoSEQ multiplex PCR, yet TCRdb's version contains in-frame clones alone and is incomplete. This sample carries 100,000 or so clones, roughly nine tenths of them seen once, and the ten largest clones take roughly 0.93%. Here the sequenced sample was PBMCs, taken around atezolizumab (anti-PD-L1) treatment. This receptor was obtained from a woman over 75 with urothelial cancer. This sequence joins TRBV5-4 and TRBJ2-7; a possible D gene is TRBD1 (5 bases). The CDR3 here is CASSSDTYEQYF. In nucleotides, the CDR3 is TGTGCCAGCAGCTCGGACACATACGAGCAGTACTTC.